The clone carrying this TCR beta chain was seen a few times. This entry belongs to a study of metastatic and nonmetastatic thyroid tumors. All patients were treatment-naive before thyroid surgery. Study processing details: What underpinned the distant-metastasis classifier for papillary thyroid cancer was the set of CDR3 differences across clinicopathological groups. TCRdb redid the clone calls on the PCR reads using MiXCR. The V and J calls shown here were made by TCRdb, not taken from the authors' results. The table shows about 17,000 clones, with 22% occurring only once. The CDR3 is 12 residues long. The germline V and J ends were trimmed by 2 bases and 2 bases, with 4 bases remaining between them. CDR1 MNHNS and CDR2 SASEGT come from the germline V gene.

The TCR comes from a female donor with papillary thyroid cancer or a benign thyroid nodule (not recorded which). Some clones in this sample may be carry-over from other donors' samples. The V and J genes are TRBV6-1 and TRBJ2-7; D gene unclear. The sequenced sample consisted of adjacent normal tissue. The CDR3 DNA sequence: TGTGCCAGCAGTGAACGCCCCTACGAGCAGTACTTC. Protein sequence: CASSERPYEQYF.